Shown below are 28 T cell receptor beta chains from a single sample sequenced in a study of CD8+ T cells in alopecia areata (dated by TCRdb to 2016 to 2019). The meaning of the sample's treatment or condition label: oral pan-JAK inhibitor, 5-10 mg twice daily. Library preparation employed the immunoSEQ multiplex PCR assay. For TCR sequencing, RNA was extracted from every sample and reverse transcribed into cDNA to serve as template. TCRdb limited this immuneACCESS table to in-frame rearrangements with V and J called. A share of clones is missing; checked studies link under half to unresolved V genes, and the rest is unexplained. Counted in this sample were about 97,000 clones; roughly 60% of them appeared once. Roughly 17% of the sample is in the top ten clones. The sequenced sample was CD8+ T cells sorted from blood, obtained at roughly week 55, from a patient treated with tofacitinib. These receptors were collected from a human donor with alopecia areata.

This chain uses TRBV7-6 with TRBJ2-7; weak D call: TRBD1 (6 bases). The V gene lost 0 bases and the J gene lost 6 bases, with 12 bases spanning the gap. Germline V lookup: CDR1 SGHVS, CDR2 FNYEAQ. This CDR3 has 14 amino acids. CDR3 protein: CASSLAGQSPEQYF. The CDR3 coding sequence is TGTGCCAGCAGCTTAGCTGGACAGTCTCCCGAGCAGTACTTC.

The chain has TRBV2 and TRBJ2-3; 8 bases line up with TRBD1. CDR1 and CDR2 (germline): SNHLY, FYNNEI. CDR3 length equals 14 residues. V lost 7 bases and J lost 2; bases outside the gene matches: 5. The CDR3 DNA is TGTGCCAGCATTTGGACAGGGTACACAGATACGCAGTATTTT. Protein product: CASIWTGYTDTQYF.

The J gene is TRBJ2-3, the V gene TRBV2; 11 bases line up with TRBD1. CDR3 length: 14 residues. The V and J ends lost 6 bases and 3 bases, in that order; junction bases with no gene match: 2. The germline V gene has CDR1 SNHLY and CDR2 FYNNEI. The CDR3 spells CASRGTGGTDTQYF. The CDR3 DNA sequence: TGTGCCAGCAGGGGGACAGGGGGTACAGATACGCAGTATTTT.

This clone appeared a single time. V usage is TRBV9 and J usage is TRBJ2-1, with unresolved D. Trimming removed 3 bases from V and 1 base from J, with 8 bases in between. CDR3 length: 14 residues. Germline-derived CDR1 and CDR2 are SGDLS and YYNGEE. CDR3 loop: CASSGGTSYNEQFF. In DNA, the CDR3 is TGTGCCAGCAGCGGAGGTACGTCCTACAATGAGCAGTTCTTC.

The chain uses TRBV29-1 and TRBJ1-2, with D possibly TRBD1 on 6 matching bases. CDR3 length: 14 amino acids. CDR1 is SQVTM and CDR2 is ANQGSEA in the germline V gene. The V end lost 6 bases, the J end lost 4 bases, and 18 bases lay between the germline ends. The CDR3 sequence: CSVASMGHLYGYTF. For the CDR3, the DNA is TGCAGCGTGGCAAGCATGGGACACCTCTATGGCTACACCTTC.

The CDR3 nucleotides are TGTGCCTGGAGTTGGGGGGTGGGCCAAGAGACCCAGTACTTC. Translated, it gives CAWSWGVGQETQYF. This chain connects TRBV30 to TRBJ2-5, with a weak D call TRBD2 (6 bases). This CDR3 comprises 14 residues. Germline V gene data show CDR1 as GTSNPN and CDR2 as SVGIG (reference sequence). Trimming removed 2 bases at V and 1 base at J, with 11 bases between.

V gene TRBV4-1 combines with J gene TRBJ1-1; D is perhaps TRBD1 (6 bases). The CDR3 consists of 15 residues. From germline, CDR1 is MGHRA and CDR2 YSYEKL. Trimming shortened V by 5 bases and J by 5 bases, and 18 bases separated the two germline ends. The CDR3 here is CASSYYWTAFTEAFF. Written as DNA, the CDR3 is TGCGCCAGCAGCTACTACTGGACAGCATTTACTGAAGCTTTCTTT.

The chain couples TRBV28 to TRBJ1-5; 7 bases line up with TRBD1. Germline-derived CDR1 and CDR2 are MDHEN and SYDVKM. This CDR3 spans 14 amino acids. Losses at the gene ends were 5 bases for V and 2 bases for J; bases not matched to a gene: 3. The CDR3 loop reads CASSTGVGNQPQHF. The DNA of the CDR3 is TGTGCCAGCAGTACAGGGGTCGGCAATCAGCCCCAGCATTTT. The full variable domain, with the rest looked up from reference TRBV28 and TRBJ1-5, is DVKVTQSSRYLVKRTGEKVFLECVQDMDHENMFWYRQDPGLGLRLIYFSYDVKMKEKGDIPEGYSVSREKKERFSLILESASTNQTSMYLCASSTGVGNQPQHFGDGTRLSIL.

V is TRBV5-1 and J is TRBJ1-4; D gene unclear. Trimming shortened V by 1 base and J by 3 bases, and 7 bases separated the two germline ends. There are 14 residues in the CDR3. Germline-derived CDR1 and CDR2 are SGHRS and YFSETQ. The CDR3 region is CASSLRWPNEKLFF. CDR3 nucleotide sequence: TGCGCCAGCAGCTTGCGGTGGCCTAATGAAAAACTGTTTTTT.

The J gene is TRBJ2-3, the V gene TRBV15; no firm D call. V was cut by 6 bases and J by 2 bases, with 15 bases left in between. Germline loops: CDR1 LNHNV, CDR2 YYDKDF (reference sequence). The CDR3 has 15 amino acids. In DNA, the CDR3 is TGTGCCACCAGACCTAGTGGGGTTTACACAGATACGCAGTATTTT. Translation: CATRPSGVYTDTQYF. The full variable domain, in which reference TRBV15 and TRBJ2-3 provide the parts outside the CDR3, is DAMVIQNPRYQVTQFGKPVTLSCSQTLNHNVMYWYQQKSSQAPKLLFHYYDKDFNNEADTPDNFQSRRPNTSFCFLDIRSPGLGDTAMYLCATRPSGVYTDTQYFGPGTRLTVL.

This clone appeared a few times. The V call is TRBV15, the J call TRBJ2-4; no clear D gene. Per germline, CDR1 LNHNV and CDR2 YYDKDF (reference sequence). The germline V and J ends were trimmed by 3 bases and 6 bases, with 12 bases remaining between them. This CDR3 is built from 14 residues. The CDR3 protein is CATSSIDGGNIQYF. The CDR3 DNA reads TGTGCCACCAGCAGTATAGACGGCGGAAACATTCAGTACTTC.

CDR3 sequence: CASLFEDSPLHF. The CDR3 DNA is TGTGCCAGCTTATTCGAAGATTCACCCCTCCACTTT. The V and J genes are TRBV2 and TRBJ1-6; D not resolved. V lost 8 bases and J 8 bases, leaving 10 bases between the germline ends. The CDR3 is 12 residues long. The germline V gene encodes CDR1 SNHLY and CDR2 FYNNEI.

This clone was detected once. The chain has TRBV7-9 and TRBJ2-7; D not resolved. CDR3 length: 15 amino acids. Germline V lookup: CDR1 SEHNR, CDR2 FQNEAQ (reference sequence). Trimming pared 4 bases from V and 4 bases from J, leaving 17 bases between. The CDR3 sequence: CASSSYTGETYEQYF. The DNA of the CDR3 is TGTGCCAGCAGCTCTTACACCGGTGAAACTTACGAGCAGTACTTC.

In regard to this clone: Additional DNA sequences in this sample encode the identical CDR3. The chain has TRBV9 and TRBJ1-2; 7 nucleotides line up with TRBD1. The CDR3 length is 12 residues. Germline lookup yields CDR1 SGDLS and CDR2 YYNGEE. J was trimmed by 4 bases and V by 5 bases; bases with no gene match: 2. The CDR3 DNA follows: TGTGCCAGCAGAGACAGGGTCTATGGCTACACCTTC. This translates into CASRDRVYGYTF.

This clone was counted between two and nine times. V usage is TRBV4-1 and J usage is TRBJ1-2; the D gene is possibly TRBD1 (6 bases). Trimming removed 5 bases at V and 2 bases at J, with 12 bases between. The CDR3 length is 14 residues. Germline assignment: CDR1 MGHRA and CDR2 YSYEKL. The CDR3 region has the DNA TGCGCCAGCAGCTCAACAGGGAACAACTATGGCTACACCTTC. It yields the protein CASSSTGNNYGYTF.

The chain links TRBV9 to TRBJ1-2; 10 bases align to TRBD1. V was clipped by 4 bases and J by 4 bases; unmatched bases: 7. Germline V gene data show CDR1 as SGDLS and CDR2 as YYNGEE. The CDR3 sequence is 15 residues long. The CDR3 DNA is TGTGCCAGCAGCCCCGGACAGGGGGGTTCCTATGGCTACACCTTC. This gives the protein CASSPGQGGSYGYTF.

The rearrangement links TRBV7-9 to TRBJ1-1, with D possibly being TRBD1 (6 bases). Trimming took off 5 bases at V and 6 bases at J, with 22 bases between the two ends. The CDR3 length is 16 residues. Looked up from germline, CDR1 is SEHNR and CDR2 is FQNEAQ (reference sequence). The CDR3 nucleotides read TGTGCCAGCAGCCCTGTGGGGGGCTCGGCTAGCCCTGAAGCTTTCTTT. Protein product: CASSPVGGSASPEAFF.

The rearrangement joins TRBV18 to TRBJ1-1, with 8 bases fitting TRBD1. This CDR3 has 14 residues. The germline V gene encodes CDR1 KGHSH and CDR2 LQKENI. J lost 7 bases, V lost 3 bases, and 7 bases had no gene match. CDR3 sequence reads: CASSPSTGEHEAFF. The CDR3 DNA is TGTGCCAGCTCACCCTCGACAGGGGAACATGAAGCTTTCTTT.

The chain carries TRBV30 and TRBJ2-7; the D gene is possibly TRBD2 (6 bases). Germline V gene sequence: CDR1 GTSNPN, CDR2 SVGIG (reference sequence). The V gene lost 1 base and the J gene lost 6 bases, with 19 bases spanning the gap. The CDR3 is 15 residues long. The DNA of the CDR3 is TGTGCCTGGAGTGGAAGCGGGCAACCCTCGGGCGAGCAGTACTTC. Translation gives CAWSGSGQPSGEQYF.

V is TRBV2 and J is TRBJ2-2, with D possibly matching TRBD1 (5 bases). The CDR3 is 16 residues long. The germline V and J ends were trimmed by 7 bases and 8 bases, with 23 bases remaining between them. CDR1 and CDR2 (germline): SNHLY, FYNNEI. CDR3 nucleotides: TGTGCCAGCAAAAGAGGACAAGGCCCCGAACTTGGGGAGCTGTTTTTT. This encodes CASKRGQGPELGELFF.

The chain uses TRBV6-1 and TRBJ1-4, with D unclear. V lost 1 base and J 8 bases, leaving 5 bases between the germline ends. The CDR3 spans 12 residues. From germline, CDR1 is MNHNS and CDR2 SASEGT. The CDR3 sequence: CASSEVGEKLFF. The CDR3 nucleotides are TGTGCCAGCAGTGAAGTAGGCGAAAAACTGTTTTTT.

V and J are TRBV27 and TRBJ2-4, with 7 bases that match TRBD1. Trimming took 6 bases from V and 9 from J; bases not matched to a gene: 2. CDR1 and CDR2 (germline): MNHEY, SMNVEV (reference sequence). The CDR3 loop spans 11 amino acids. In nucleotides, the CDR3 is TGTGCCAGCAGGACAGGGAGCATTCAGTACTTC. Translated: CASRTGSIQYF.

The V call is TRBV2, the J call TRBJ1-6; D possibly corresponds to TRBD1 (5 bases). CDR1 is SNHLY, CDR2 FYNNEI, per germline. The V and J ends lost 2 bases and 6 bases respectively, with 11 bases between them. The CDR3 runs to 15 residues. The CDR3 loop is CASSESGTPNSPLHF. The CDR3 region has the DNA TGTGCCAGCAGTGAAAGCGGGACTCCTAATTCACCCCTCCACTTT.

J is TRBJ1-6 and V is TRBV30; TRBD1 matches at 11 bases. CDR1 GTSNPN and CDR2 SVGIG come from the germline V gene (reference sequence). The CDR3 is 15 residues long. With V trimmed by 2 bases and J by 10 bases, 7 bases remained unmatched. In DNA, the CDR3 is TGTGCCTGGAGTACCGGGACAGGGGGATGGTCACCCCTCCACTTT. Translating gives CAWSTGTGGWSPLHF.

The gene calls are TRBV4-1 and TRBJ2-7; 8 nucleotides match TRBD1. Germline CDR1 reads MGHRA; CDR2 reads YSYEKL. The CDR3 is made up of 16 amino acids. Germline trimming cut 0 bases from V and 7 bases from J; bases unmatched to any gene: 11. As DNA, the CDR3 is TGCGCCAGCAGCCAAGATGTGAGGCAGGGGGCGCTTGAGCAGTACTTC. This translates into CASSQDVRQGALEQYF.

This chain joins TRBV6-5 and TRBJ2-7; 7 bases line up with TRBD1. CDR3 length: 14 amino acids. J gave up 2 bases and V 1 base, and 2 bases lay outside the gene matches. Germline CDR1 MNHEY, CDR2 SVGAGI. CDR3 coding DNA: TGTGCCAGCAGTTACTTTACAGGGGCCTACGAGCAGTACTTC. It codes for CASSYFTGAYEQYF.

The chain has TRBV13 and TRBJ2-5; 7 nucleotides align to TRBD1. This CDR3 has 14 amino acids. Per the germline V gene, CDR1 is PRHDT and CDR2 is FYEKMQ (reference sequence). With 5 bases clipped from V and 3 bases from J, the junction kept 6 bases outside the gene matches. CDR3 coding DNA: TGTGCCAGCAGCCCGCCGACAGGGAAAGAGACCCAGTACTTC. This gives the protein CASSPPTGKETQYF.

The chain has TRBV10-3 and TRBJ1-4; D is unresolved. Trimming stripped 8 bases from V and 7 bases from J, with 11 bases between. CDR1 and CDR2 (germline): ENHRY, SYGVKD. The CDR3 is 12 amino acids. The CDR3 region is CAIGPGGEKLFF. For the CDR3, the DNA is TGTGCCATCGGGCCAGGAGGTGAAAAACTGTTTTTT.